This T cell receptor (beta chain) was found in a study of blood T cell repertoires in COVID-19 (dated by TCRdb to the early 2020s). For context, the study as a whole: The collaborator samples originated in the United States, Italy and Spain and spanned the acute and convalescent phases of COVID-19. The sample metadata nearly always contained a de-identified subject ID, COVID-19 status, age in years and sex. Deeply sampled blood TCRbeta repertoires from subjects exposed to, actively infected with, or recovered from COVID-19 were included in the dataset. The samples were drawn from two sources: the first 160 participants of the ongoing ImmuneRACE study, and over 950 subjects contributed by 6 global collaborators. HLA class I and class II types, where available, came from metadata supplied by the sample provider rather than from assay-based typing. A freely available public database, intended as a resource for researchers studying the immune response to SARS-CoV-2, is where the repertoires were released. The prospective study material was composed of cDNA or gDNA derived from T cells, B-cell-depleted T cells, or PBMCs.

This clone has at least ten counts. Its specific antigen is unknown. No qualities accompany the bases; no much larger clone lies one base away. The CDR3 goes from the cysteine to the phenylalanine over 15 residues. The sequence is cut down to CDR3 DNA, 45 bases in frame from base 1. V is reduced by 3 bases and J by 9 bases, leaving a spacing of 15 bases between them. Looking up the germline V gene yields CDR1 MNHNS and CDR2 SASEGT. Overall study outcomes, separate from this receptor: How much clinical and demographic metadata was included differed by source and by participant, and the metadata was provided uncurated.

The immunoSEQ Assay, a bias-controlled multiplex PCR, was used to amplify TCRbeta CDR3 regions from genomic DNA. The study's own analysis went as follows. Nucleated cell counts per sample were estimated from amplification of reference gene primers within the assay. To quantify the absolute abundance of each unique TCRbeta CDR3 rearrangement, sequence reads were collapsed and filtered. For each sample, productive Simpson clonality was calculated by taking the square root of Simpson's diversity index across productive rearrangements. This immuneACCESS table, as held by TCRdb, lists in-frame sequences with V and J called but not all clones. Of the missing ones, under half trace to an unresolved V gene in checked studies; the others have no known cause. That table is the source of V, J and clone size, and D and trimming were worked out from the DNA. Here the sample has some 400,000 clones; 70% to 90% occur a single time. 3% of the sample is held by the ten biggest clonotypes.

Collaborating institutions collected whole blood in K2EDTA tubes following their own protocols. For TCRbeta analysis, collaborators shipped samples as frozen whole blood, isolated PBMCs, or DNA extracted from either of those sample types. This clonotype originated in a human donor in a cohort sampled during active COVID-19. The V gene is TRBV6-1 and the J gene is TRBJ1-6; TRBD1 is possibly the D segment (5 matching bases). The specimen was peripheral blood. The CDR3 loop reads CASSDGAGKSSPLHF. The DNA sequence reads TGTGCCAGCAGTGATGGGGCAGGGAAGAGTTCACCCCTCCACTTT.